Each of the 24 T cell receptor beta chains below was sequenced from the same sample in a study of T cells in Graves' hyperthyroidism and ophthalmopathy. TCR beta CDR3 region amplification was performed from RNA transcripts. The TCR CDR3 first-round RT-PCR relied on the HTBI primer set. TCRdb used MiXCR to reprocess the multiplex PCR reads, holding one entry per CDR3 protein. The data show about 560,000 distinct CDR3 sequences, 15% to 20% seen once. Sequencing was carried out using blood. These receptors were taken from a young woman with Graves' hyperthyroidism.

This clonotype was counted many times. The CDR3 sequence is CASSPMTRRTKNIQYF. CDR3 sequence (DNA): TGTGCCAGCAGCCCAATGACGAGACGGACCAAAAACATTCAGTACTTC. This sequence joins TRBV7-9 and TRBJ2-4; D is uncertain. The CDR3 spans 16 residues. Germline V gene data show CDR1 as SEHNR and CDR2 as FQNEAQ (reference sequence). The V end lost 5 bases, the J end lost 2 bases, and 16 bases lay between the germline ends.

In this sample, this clonotype turned up many times. The chain links TRBV5-1 to TRBJ2-1; 7 positions match TRBD2. After removal of 0 bases from V and 1 base from J, the junction contained 4 bases not matched to a gene. The CDR3 spans 16 residues. In germline, CDR1 is SGHRS, CDR2 YFSETQ. The CDR3 DNA reads TGCGCCAGCAGCTTGGTAGCGGGTGAGTCCTACAATGAGCAGTTCTTC. It translates to CASSLVAGESYNEQFF.

The chain combines TRBV6-2 or TRBV6-3 with TRBJ1-2; possible D gene TRBD1, 5 bases. V was cut by 2 bases and J by 2 bases, with 12 bases left in between. The CDR3 runs 15 residues. From germline, CDR1 is MNHEY and CDR2 SVGEGT. The CDR3, as DNA: TGTGCCAGCAGTTACGCCGGGGCGTGGAACTATGGCTACACCTTC. It translates to CASSYAGAWNYGYTF.

The V gene is TRBV15, the J gene TRBJ1-5, with 11 bases identical to TRBD1. Trimming at V came to 0 bases and at J to 4 bases, leaving 2 bases not matched to a gene. The CDR3 loop spans 16 amino acids. In germline, CDR1 is LNHNV, CDR2 YYDKDF (reference sequence). The CDR3 coding sequence is TGTGCCACCAGCAGAGATGGGACAGGGGGAAATCAGCCCCAGCATTTT. It is translated as CATSRDGTGGNQPQHF.

CDR3 in DNA: TGTGCCAGTAGTATAGCCAGTCACTATGGCTACACCTTC. This translates into CASSIASHYGYTF. The V gene is TRBV19, the J gene TRBJ1-2; D remains unclear. The CDR3 length is 13 residues. Germline lookup yields CDR1 LNHDA and CDR2 SQIVND (reference sequence). Trimming took 1 base from V and 3 from J, leaving 6 bases between them.

This clonotype was recorded a few times. This sequence joins TRBV6-1 and TRBJ2-6, with D perhaps matching TRBD2 (5 bases). CDR1 and CDR2 (germline): MNHNS, SASEGT. The CDR3 has 15 residues. Deletions cut 6 bases from V and 0 bases from J, with 9 bases between. This CDR3 is CASSPEGSGANVLTF. CDR3 nucleotide sequence: TGTGCCAGCAGCCCTGAGGGCTCTGGGGCCAACGTCCTGACTTTC.

The genes are TRBV2 and TRBJ1-5, with D perhaps TRBD1 (5 bases). The V end was cut by 4 bases, the J end by 6 bases, with 10 bases between. Germline lookup yields CDR1 SNHLY and CDR2 FYNNEI. This CDR3 region has 13 residues. The CDR3: CASSAGQSQPQHF. The CDR3 DNA follows: TGTGCCAGCAGTGCAGGGCAGAGTCAGCCCCAGCATTTT. The full variable domain, its missing parts supplied by reference TRBV2 and TRBJ1-5, is EPEVTQTPSHQVTQMGQEVILRCVPISNHLYFYWYRQILGQKVEFLVSFYNNEISEKSEIFDDQFSVERPDGSNFTLKIRSTKLEDSAMYFCASSAGQSQPQHFGDGTRLSIL.

The table lists this clonotype with many counts. The chain employs TRBV12-3 or TRBV12-4 and TRBJ1-1, with D perhaps matching TRBD1 (5 bases). This CDR3 comprises 13 residues. The V gene lost 3 bases and the J gene lost 5 bases, with 10 bases spanning the gap. As DNA, the CDR3 is TGTGCCAGCAGTTTGGGGACGGAGACTGAAGCTTTCTTT. It specifies CASSLGTETEAFF.

The sample holds many counts of this clonotype. The chain links TRBV25-1 to TRBJ1-1; 7 bases align to TRBD1. The V gene's germline CDR1 is MGHDK and CDR2 SYGVNS. J gave up 5 bases and V 8 bases, and 8 bases lay outside the gene matches. The CDR3 has 13 residues. CDR3 amino acids: CASGFTGETEAFF. In nucleotides, the CDR3 is TGTGCCAGCGGCTTTACAGGGGAGACTGAAGCTTTCTTT.

A note on this clonotype: A much more abundant neighbour one base away suggests this may be a read error. The gene calls are TRBV28 and TRBJ1-2; 7 bases align to TRBD1. The CDR3 length is 14 residues. Germline loops: CDR1 MDHEN, CDR2 SYDVKM. CDR3 protein: CTSSETGEYYGYTF. CDR3 coding DNA: TGTACCAGCAGTGAAACAGGGGAATACTATGGCTACACCTTC.

In this sample, this clonotype turned up many times. V is TRBV27 and J is TRBJ1-2; D remains ambiguous. The ends were cut back, 3 bases at V and 9 bases at J, with 17 bases in the middle. The germline V gene has CDR1 MNHEY and CDR2 SMNVEV (reference sequence). The CDR3 sequence is 14 residues long. The CDR3 here is CASSLALGGFSYTF. CDR3 DNA sequence: TGTGCCAGCAGTTTGGCCCTCGGAGGGTTCAGCTACACCTTC.

This clonotype was observed many times. V usage is TRBV5-1 and J usage is TRBJ2-1; D may be TRBD1 (6 bases). This CDR3 is 14 amino acids long. With 4 bases removed from V and 6 bases from J, the gap between germline ends came to 14 bases. Germline V gene lookup returns CDR1 SGHRS and CDR2 YFSETQ. CDR3 amino acids: CASSIRDNSNEQFF. The CDR3 region has the DNA TGCGCCAGCAGCATCCGGGACAACTCCAATGAGCAGTTCTTC.

The DNA for the CDR3 is TGTGCCAGCAGTTTAGGCCTAGGGGACAATCAGCCCCAGCATTTT. This codes for CASSLGLGDNQPQHF. J is TRBJ1-5 and V is TRBV12-3 or TRBV12-4; D perhaps matches TRBD1 (5 bases). Trimming removed 1 base at V and 3 bases at J, with 10 bases between. The length of the CDR3 is 15 residues.

This clonotype has a count of ten or more. J is TRBJ1-6 and V is TRBV20-1, with D tentatively TRBD1 (5 bases). The germline V gene has CDR1 DFQATT and CDR2 SNEGSKA (reference sequence). V was shortened by 3 bases and J by 4 bases, with 16 bases between the two germline ends. The CDR3 covers 16 residues. Written as DNA, the CDR3 is TGCAGTGCTAGGGGGGTCAGGGAGGGGTATAATTCACCCCTCCACTTT. Translated, it gives CSARGVREGYNSPLHF.

This chain joins TRBV2 and TRBJ2-1, with D unclear. Germline V gene data show CDR1 as SNHLY and CDR2 as FYNNEI. The CDR3 covers 13 residues. Trimming cost V 7 bases and J 12 bases, with 19 bases left between them. CDR3 in amino acids: CASNPGPIMWQFF. In DNA form, the CDR3 reads TGTGCCAGCAATCCGGGCCCCATTATGTGGCAGTTCTTC.

This clonotype was seen a few times. The chain couples TRBV5-1 to TRBJ2-5; D is tentatively TRBD1 or TRBD2 (6 bases each). Germline loops: CDR1 SGHRS, CDR2 YFSETQ. V lost 4 bases and J 4 bases, leaving 17 bases between the germline ends. The CDR3 is made up of 15 amino acids. CDR3 sequence (DNA): TGCGCCAGCAGCAGGGGGGCTCGGGGTAGAGAGACCCAGTACTTC. Amino acid sequence: CASSRGARGRETQYF.

At least ten counts were recorded for this clonotype. The J gene is TRBJ2-2, the V gene TRBV24-1, with unresolved D. Germline loops: CDR1 KGHDR, CDR2 SFDVKD. The length of the CDR3 is 13 residues. The V and J ends lost 7 bases and 1 base respectively, with 6 bases between them. The CDR3 DNA reads as TGTGCCACCAGCAGACAGAACACCGGGGAGCTGTTTTTT. Protein: CATSRQNTGELFF.

This clonotype was observed a few times. The CDR3 here is CASSLFSIMGTAIQETQYF. CDR3 nucleotides: TGTGCCAGCAGCTTGTTCTCCATAATGGGGACAGCGATACAAGAGACCCAGTACTTC. The chain employs TRBV11-2 and TRBJ2-5; 7 nucleotides align to TRBD1. Germline trimming cut 3 bases from V and 2 bases from J; bases unmatched to any gene: 18. CDR3 length: 19 amino acids. Germline V gene data show CDR1 as SGHAT and CDR2 as FQNNGV.

This clonotype was seen repeatedly, ten times or more. The chain has TRBV6-1 and TRBJ1-1; D is possibly TRBD1 (5 bases). The V gene lost 7 bases and the J gene lost 1 base, with 10 bases spanning the gap. Per the germline V gene, CDR1 is MNHNS and CDR2 is SASEGT. The CDR3 loop spans 13 amino acids. CDR3 in amino acids: CASMGGTNTEAFF. The CDR3 region has the DNA TGTGCCAGCATGGGGGGGACGAACACTGAAGCTTTCTTT.

The J gene is TRBJ2-7, the V gene TRBV6-1; 9 bases line up with TRBD2. Germline V gene lookup returns CDR1 MNHNS and CDR2 SASEGT. The CDR3 covers 14 residues. V shed 11 bases, J shed 4 bases, and the junction held 12 bases outside the gene matches. In nucleotides, the CDR3 is TGTGCCGCCCTAGAAAGCGGGGGGTGGTACGAGCAGTACTTC. Translation: CAALESGGWYEQYF.

This clonotype appeared many times. The chain links TRBV18 to TRBJ2-7; D possibly corresponds to TRBD2 (6 bases). This CDR3 contains 13 residues. The germline V and J ends were trimmed by 3 bases and 5 bases, with 11 bases remaining between them. Germline V gives CDR1 KGHSH, CDR2 LQKENI. The CDR3 coding sequence is TGTGCCAGCTCACCCGGCCTAGCGAACGAGCAGTACTTC. This gives the protein CASSPGLANEQYF.

This clonotype has at least ten counts. The genes are TRBV20-1 and TRBJ1-4; 7 nucleotides line up with TRBD1. V was pared by 0 bases and J by 6 bases, with 7 bases of the junction left unmatched. The CDR3 runs to 15 residues. Germline values: CDR1 DFQATT, CDR2 SNEGSKA (reference sequence). The DNA for the CDR3 is TGCAGTGCTAGAGATCTTGACAGGGCGGATGAAAAACTGTTTTTT. The encoded protein is CSARDLDRADEKLFF.

The chain uses TRBV28 and TRBJ2-5, with TRBD2 as a possible D gene (5 bases). In germline, CDR1 is MDHEN, CDR2 SYDVKM. The CDR3 is 12 residues long. V was pared by 11 bases and J by 2 bases, with 12 bases between. The CDR3: CACAGIQETQYF. The DNA for the CDR3 is TGTGCCTGCGCGGGCATACAAGAGACCCAGTACTTC.

This clonotype has ten or more counts. The V and J genes are TRBV20-1 and TRBJ2-3; 10 bases align to TRBD1. CDR3 length: 18 residues. Germline CDR1 DFQATT, CDR2 SNEGSKA (reference sequence). The ends lost 6 bases at V and 1 base at J; junction bases unmatched: 16. The CDR3 DNA reads TGCAGTGCAAACAAGCCGGGACAGGGGTCGTACCGCACAGATACGCAGTATTTT. Translation gives CSANKPGQGSYRTDTQYF.